The clone carrying this T cell receptor (beta chain) appeared many times. Its cognate antigen is unknown. RNA transcripts gave rise to amplified TCR beta CDR3 regions. TCR CDR3 underwent first-round RT-PCR with the HTBI primer set. TCRdb independently ran MiXCR on the multiplex PCR reads; one entry per CDR3 protein. The repertoire has nearly 600,000 distinct CDR3 sequences, more than 11% of them found once; the top ten carry almost 6%. The record originates from a study of T cells in Graves' hyperthyroidism and ophthalmopathy. Study results and caveats: Most thyroid clonotypes that were expanded above 0.001 also turned up in blood.

The CDR3 runs 13 residues. Per the germline V gene, CDR1 is SGHAT and CDR2 is FQDESV (reference sequence). Trimming left V 3 bases short and J 2 bases short, with 6 bases between. In making diagnoses, clinical symptoms, serum thyroxine and TRAb, thyroid ultrasound and orbital computed tomography were all used. Extraction of PBMCs used more than 8.5 ml of fresh peripheral blood. The sequenced sample consisted of blood. The TCR originated in a woman younger than 45 with Graves' hyperthyroidism that later progressed to Graves' ophthalmopathy. This rearrangement joins TRBV11-1 to TRBJ2-3; D uncertain. In nucleotides, the CDR3 is TGTGCCAGCAGCTTCACGGTCACAGATACGCAGTATTTT. It encodes CASSFTVTDTQYF.